This T cell receptor beta chain is drawn from a study of T cell responses to AZD1222 COVID-19 vaccine. Details on this clone: Its matching antigen is unknown.

Findings of the study overall: Repertoires were obtained only post-peak T cell response. At 160-218 and 743-854, vaccine-associated CD4 TCRs were dominant, and they spanned spike. Elevations in Spike-specific TCR breadth and depth followed administration of two AZD1222 doses.

The table came from immunoSEQ multiplex PCR; TCRdb's copy has only in-frame clones and leaves some out. The data contain roughly 100,000 clones, around 86% of them singletons. Sequencing was performed on peripheral blood, taken on day 0 of AZD1222 vaccination. This TCR was sampled from an adult in good health.

CDR3 DNA: TGTGCCAGTAGTATACCCCCCCAGCATACGCAGTATTTT. Protein: CASSIPPQHTQYF. This chain connects TRBV19 to TRBJ2-3; D uncertain. The V gene lost 2 bases and the J gene lost 7 bases, with 10 bases spanning the gap. Germline CDR1 and CDR2: LNHDA and SQIVND (reference sequence). This CDR3 is built from 13 residues.